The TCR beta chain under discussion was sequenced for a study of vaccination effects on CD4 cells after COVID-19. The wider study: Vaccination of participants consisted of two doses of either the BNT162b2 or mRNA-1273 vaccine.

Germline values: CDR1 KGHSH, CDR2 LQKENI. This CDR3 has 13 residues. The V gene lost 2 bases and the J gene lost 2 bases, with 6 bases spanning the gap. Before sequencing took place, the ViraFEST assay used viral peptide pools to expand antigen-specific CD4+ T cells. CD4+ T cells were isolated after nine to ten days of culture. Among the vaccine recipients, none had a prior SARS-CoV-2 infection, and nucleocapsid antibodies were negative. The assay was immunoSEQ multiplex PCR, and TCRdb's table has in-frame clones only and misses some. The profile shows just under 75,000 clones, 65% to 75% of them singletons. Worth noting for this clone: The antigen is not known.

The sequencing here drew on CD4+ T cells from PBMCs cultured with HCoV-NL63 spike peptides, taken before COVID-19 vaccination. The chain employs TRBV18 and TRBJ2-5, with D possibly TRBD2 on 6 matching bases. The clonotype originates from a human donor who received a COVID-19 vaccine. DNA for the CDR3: TGTGCCAGCTCACCAGGGGGGCAAGAGACCCAGTACTTC. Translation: CASSPGGQETQYF.